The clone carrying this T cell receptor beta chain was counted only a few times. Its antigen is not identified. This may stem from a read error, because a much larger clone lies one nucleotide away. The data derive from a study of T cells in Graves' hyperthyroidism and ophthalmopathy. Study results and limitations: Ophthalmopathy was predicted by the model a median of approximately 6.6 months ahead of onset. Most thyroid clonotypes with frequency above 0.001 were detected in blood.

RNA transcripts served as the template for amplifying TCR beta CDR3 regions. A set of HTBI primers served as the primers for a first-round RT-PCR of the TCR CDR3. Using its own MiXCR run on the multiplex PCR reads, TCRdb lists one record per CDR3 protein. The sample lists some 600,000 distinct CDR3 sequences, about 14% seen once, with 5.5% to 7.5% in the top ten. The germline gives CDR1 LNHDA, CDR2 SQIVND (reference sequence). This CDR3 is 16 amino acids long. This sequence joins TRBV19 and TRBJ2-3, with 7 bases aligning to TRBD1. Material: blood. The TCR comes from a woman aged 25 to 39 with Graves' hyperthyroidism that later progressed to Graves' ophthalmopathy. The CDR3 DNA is TGTGCCAGTAGTAGGACAGGAAGGGGAAGCACAGATACGCAGTGTTTT. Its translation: CASSRTGRGSTDTQCF.